This T cell receptor (beta chain) was sequenced in a study of CD8 T cells in Susac syndrome. CDR3 length: 17 amino acids. Per germline, CDR1 GTSNPN and CDR2 SVGIG (reference sequence). The V gene end was trimmed by 3 bases and the J gene end by 1 base; junction bases not matched to a gene: 10. With random hexamers, roughly 0.45 to 1 ug RNA was reverse transcribed. TCRdb reanalysed the immunoSEQ multiplex PCR reads using MiXCR and keeps one entry per CDR3 protein. The data show about 60,000 distinct CDR3 sequences, approximately 93% seen once. General study results and limits: The study's TCR sequencing and HLA analysis covered a relatively small number of individuals, and the study acknowledged this.

Note on this clonotype: Its antigen is currently unknown.

CD8+ and CD4+ T cells circulating in blood were sequenced for TCR beta. The multiple sclerosis controls consisted of treatment-naive patients with relapsing-remitting disease, either stable or active. The TEMRA cells underwent FACS enrichment, while the CD8+ and CD4+ T cells underwent negative isolation. The source is a human donor with multiple sclerosis. The sample taken for sequencing was CD8+ T cells from PBMCs. V and J are TRBV30 and TRBJ2-5, with TRBD1 identical over 11 bases. CDR3 in amino acids: CAWRDRGLLGAQETQYF. The CDR3 DNA reads TGTGCCTGGAGGGACAGGGGGCTATTGGGGGCCCAAGAGACCCAGTACTTC.